A single sample gave rise to the 27 T cell receptor beta chains below, sequenced in a study of cytomegalovirus exposure and HLA in healthy donors. In the PCR, 60 Vbeta and 13 Jbeta primers were used. Sequenced by immunoSEQ multiplex PCR; TCRdb stores in-frame clones only, minus some. The profile shows about 120,000 clones, 80% of them singletons. Sequencing input: PBMCs. These TCRs come from a female donor in good health and CMV-seropositive.

The CDR3 DNA is TGTGCCAGCAGCTTGCAGGGAGGCTCCTACGAGCAGTACTTC. Translated, it gives CASSLQGGSYEQYF. The rearrangement links TRBV5-5 to TRBJ2-7; tentatively, D is TRBD2 (6 bases). CDR3 length: 14 amino acids. The germline V and J ends were trimmed by 1 base and 0 bases, with 8 bases remaining between them. Germline values: CDR1 SGHKS, CDR2 YYEKEE (reference sequence).

This CDR3 reads CASSLLIGQGHNSPLHF. In DNA, the CDR3 is TGTGCCAGCAGCTTGCTCATCGGACAGGGACATAATTCACCCCTCCACTTT. The chain links TRBV7-9 to TRBJ1-6, with 8 bases that match TRBD1. This CDR3 comprises 17 residues. The V segment lost 3 bases and the J segment 5 bases; nucleotides outside the gene matches: 9. Germline V lookup: CDR1 SEHNR, CDR2 FQNEAQ (reference sequence).

The V gene is TRBV28, the J gene TRBJ2-7; tentative D call: TRBD2 (5 bases). V was trimmed by 7 bases and J by 0 bases, leaving 16 bases between them. CDR3 size: 15 residues. Germline lookup yields CDR1 MDHEN and CDR2 SYDVKM. In DNA form, the CDR3 reads TGTGCCAGCACTATGAACCCGGGATTCTCCTACGAGCAGTACTTC. It translates to CASTMNPGFSYEQYF.

The chain's CDR3 is CASSIMTGGGTEAFF. The CDR3 DNA reads TGTGCCAGCTCAATTATGACAGGGGGTGGAACTGAAGCTTTCTTT. The rearrangement uses TRBV18 and TRBJ1-1; TRBD1 agrees at 9 bases. This CDR3 has 15 residues. CDR1 is KGHSH, CDR2 LQKENI, per germline. The trim removed 5 bases at V and 5 bases at J, leaving 9 bases unmatched.

The rearrangement joins TRBV29-1 to TRBJ2-7; 9 nucleotides agree with TRBD1. CDR3 length: 13 amino acids. V lost 6 bases to trimming and J lost 7 bases; unmatched junction nucleotides: 10. CDR1 is SQVTM and CDR2 is ANQGSEA in the germline V gene. The CDR3 loop reads CSVRQGVSREQYF. The CDR3 nucleotides read TGCAGCGTCCGACAGGGGGTGAGTCGTGAGCAGTACTTC.

This clone was detected only a few times. V usage is TRBV19 and J usage is TRBJ2-1; the D gene is possibly TRBD2 (6 bases). The CDR3 contains 13 residues. Germline CDR1 LNHDA, CDR2 SQIVND (reference sequence). Trimming removed 2 bases at V and 9 bases at J, with 11 bases between. The CDR3 sequence is CASSILGGAEQFF. In DNA form, the CDR3 reads TGTGCCAGTAGTATATTGGGGGGAGCTGAGCAGTTCTTC.

The chain has TRBV5-1 and TRBJ2-3, with a weak D call TRBD1 (6 bases). Trimming cost V 7 bases and J 2 bases, with 14 bases left between them. This CDR3 region has 14 residues. The germline V gene encodes CDR1 SGHRS and CDR2 YFSETQ. The CDR3 bases are TGCGCCAGCCGCTCGACAGGCCCCACAGATACGCAGTATTTT. This translates into CASRSTGPTDTQYF.

In DNA form, the CDR3 reads TGTGCCAGTAGTCCGGCGATGGGGAGTAATGAAAAACTGTTTTTT. The encoded protein is CASSPAMGSNEKLFF. The V call is TRBV19, the J call TRBJ1-4; D not certain. The CDR3 totals 15 residues. Trimming stripped 5 bases from V and 4 bases from J, with 14 bases between. Germline-derived CDR1 and CDR2 are LNHDA and SQIVND (reference sequence).

The chain links TRBV11-3 to TRBJ1-2; TRBD1 matches 9 bases. Germline CDR1 and CDR2: SGHNT and YENEEA. V trimming: 5 bases; J trimming: 4 bases; junction bases outside the gene matches: 14. The CDR3 runs to 17 residues. The CDR3 DNA is TGTGCCAGCAGCAAATTTTTTGGGGGACAGGGAGTCTATGGCTACACCTTC. Amino acid sequence: CASSKFFGGQGVYGYTF.

The chain links TRBV27 to TRBJ2-2; no definite D call. Trimming cost V 8 bases and J 6 bases, with 7 bases left between them. The CDR3 covers 11 residues. The germline V gene encodes CDR1 MNHEY and CDR2 SMNVEV (reference sequence). CDR3 in amino acids: CASSLAGELFF. CDR3 sequence (DNA): TGTGCCAGCTCCCTCGCCGGGGAGCTGTTTTTT.

This chain connects TRBV5-1 to TRBJ1-2; 8 positions agree with TRBD1. Germline V gene sequence: CDR1 SGHRS, CDR2 YFSETQ. The junction had 6 bases not matched to a gene; V was cut back by 1 base and J by 1 base. The CDR3 length is 16 residues. The CDR3 here is CASSLTGTGDNYGYTF. CDR3 coding DNA: TGCGCCAGCAGCTTGACCGGGACAGGCGATAACTATGGCTACACCTTC.

The chain has TRBV19 and TRBJ2-7; 7 bases align to TRBD2. CDR3 length equals 13 residues. Germline loops: CDR1 LNHDA, CDR2 SQIVND (reference sequence). V lost 3 bases to trimming and J lost 4 bases; unmatched junction nucleotides: 3. The CDR3 bases are TGTGCCAGTAGTATGCGGGAGCAGTACGAGCAGTACTTC. Translating gives CASSMREQYEQYF.

This chain joins TRBV27 and TRBJ2-7, with 12 bases that match TRBD2. Germline lookup yields CDR1 MNHEY and CDR2 SMNVEV (reference sequence). This CDR3 comprises 16 residues. After removal of 5 bases from V and 2 bases from J, the junction contained 7 bases not matched to a gene. The CDR3 reads CASSPMTSGGTYEQYF. As DNA, the CDR3 is TGTGCCAGCAGTCCCATGACTAGCGGGGGAACCTACGAGCAGTACTTC.

The CDR3 DNA is TGTGCCAGCTCACCACCCCCTAGCGGGCAGCCCCAGCATTTT. As protein: CASSPPPSGQPQHF. The J gene is TRBJ1-5, the V gene TRBV18, with D unclear. V shed 0 bases and J shed 7 bases, with 10 bases lying between them. Looked up from germline, CDR1 is KGHSH and CDR2 is LQKENI. This CDR3 has 14 amino acids.

The chain employs TRBV6-5 and TRBJ1-5; 8 bases are shared with TRBD1. The length of the CDR3 is 14 residues. Germline trimming cut 6 bases from V and 6 bases from J; bases unmatched to any gene: 7. Germline CDR1 reads MNHEY; CDR2 reads SVGAGI. Here the CDR3 reads CASRRHRGTQPQHF. The CDR3 coding sequence is TGTGCCAGCAGGCGCCACAGGGGGACTCAGCCCCAGCATTTT.

The genes are TRBV6-5 and TRBJ2-7; 8 nucleotides align to TRBD1. The CDR3 runs to 15 residues. V lost 0 bases, J lost 6 bases, and 7 bases stayed unmatched. Germline lookup yields CDR1 MNHEY and CDR2 SVGAGI. The CDR3 is CASSYSWQGASEQYF. In DNA form, the CDR3 reads TGTGCCAGCAGTTACTCCTGGCAGGGGGCCTCCGAGCAGTACTTC.

The V call is TRBV19, the J call TRBJ2-7; 10 bases agree with TRBD2. Unmatched junction bases numbered 10, after V lost 5 bases and J lost 6 bases. CDR3 length equals 15 residues. The germline gives CDR1 LNHDA, CDR2 SQIVND (reference sequence). The chain's CDR3 is CASSEVAGGRLEQYF. CDR3 bases: TGTGCCAGTAGTGAGGTAGCGGGGGGCCGGCTCGAGCAGTACTTC.

This rearrangement joins TRBV6-6 to TRBJ1-2; D perhaps matches TRBD1 (5 bases). Germline V gives CDR1 MNHNY, CDR2 SVGAGI (reference sequence). V lost 8 bases and J 6 bases, leaving 13 bases between the germline ends. The CDR3 is 12 residues long. CDR3 sequence: CASHYGGHGYTF. The CDR3 DNA is TGTGCCAGCCATTACGGGGGTCATGGCTACACCTTC.

This clone was found once. J is TRBJ2-5 and V is TRBV5-1, with D possibly matching TRBD1 (6 bases). The V end lost 7 bases, the J end lost 1 base, and 14 bases lay between the germline ends. Germline V gene data show CDR1 as SGHRS and CDR2 as YFSETQ. The CDR3 covers 14 residues. CDR3 sequence reads: CASSRGGPQETQYF. In DNA form, the CDR3 reads TGCGCCAGCTCTCGAGGGGGACCCCAAGAGACCCAGTACTTC.

This chain joins TRBV27 and TRBJ1-1; 7 bases agree with TRBD1. The CDR3 consists of 15 residues. Germline loops: CDR1 MNHEY, CDR2 SMNVEV (reference sequence). V shed 5 bases and J 3 bases; nucleotides not matched to a gene: 9. CDR3 protein: CASSILQGRHTEAFF. The CDR3 DNA sequence: TGTGCCAGCAGTATCCTACAGGGGAGGCACACTGAAGCTTTCTTT.

The rearrangement uses TRBV9 and TRBJ2-2; TRBD2 matches at 9 bases. The CDR3 runs to 15 residues. The V segment lost 4 bases and the J segment 3 bases; nucleotides outside the gene matches: 4. In germline, CDR1 is SGDLS, CDR2 YYNGEE. The CDR3 loop is CASSPRLADTGELFF. Written as DNA, the CDR3 is TGTGCCAGCAGCCCTCGACTAGCGGACACCGGGGAGCTGTTTTTT.

The rearrangement joins TRBV5-1 to TRBJ1-2, with D uncertain. Trimming cost V 3 bases and J 2 bases, with 17 bases left between them. This CDR3 is 16 amino acids long. Per germline, CDR1 SGHRS and CDR2 YFSETQ. The chain's CDR3 is CASSSGPETGNYGYTF. The DNA of the CDR3 is TGCGCCAGCAGCTCAGGTCCCGAGACGGGAAACTATGGCTACACCTTC.

This chain links TRBV11-2 with TRBJ2-5; a weak D match, TRBD1 (6 bases). Matching the DNA end better, TRBJ2-7 makes the J call doubtful. Germline-derived CDR1 and CDR2 are SGHAT and FQNNGV. This CDR3 has 12 amino acids. This CDR3 is CASSLQGYEQYF. The CDR3 nucleotides read TGTGCCAGCAGTTTACAGGGCTACGAGCAGTACTTC.

This chain joins TRBV2 and TRBJ1-1, with D unresolved. Trimming left V 1 base short and J 6 bases short, with 15 bases between. CDR3 size: 15 residues. CDR1 is SNHLY, CDR2 FYNNEI, per germline. This chain's CDR3 is CASSEEQSFLPEAFF. The CDR3 coding sequence is TGTGCCAGCAGTGAAGAACAGAGCTTCCTCCCTGAAGCTTTCTTT.

CDR3 DNA sequence: TGCGCCAGCAGCTTAGGGACTAGCGGAGACCTAGCCAAAAACATTCAGTACTTC. Translated, it gives CASSLGTSGDLAKNIQYF. V and J are TRBV5-1 and TRBJ2-4; 11 positions match TRBD2. The CDR3 loop spans 18 amino acids. From germline, CDR1 is SGHRS and CDR2 YFSETQ. With V trimmed by 2 bases and J by 0 bases, 7 bases remained unmatched.

The chain has TRBV19 and TRBJ2-2; TRBD1 might be the D (6 bases). The CDR3 is 17 amino acids. Germline CDR1 is LNHDA and CDR2 is SQIVND (reference sequence). Trimming pared 1 base from V and 5 bases from J, leaving 17 bases between. As DNA, the CDR3 is TGTGCCAGTAGTATAGCCCTTCCCGGGACAACTACCGGGGAGCTGTTTTTT. Its protein is CASSIALPGTTTGELFF.

The chain carries TRBV27 and TRBJ2-3; possibly TRBD1 for D (5 bases). In germline, CDR1 is MNHEY, CDR2 SMNVEV (reference sequence). CDR3 length equals 13 residues. V was cut by 6 bases and J by 4 bases, with 11 bases left in between. The CDR3: CASRPQGSDTQYF. The CDR3 DNA reads as TGTGCCAGCAGACCCCAGGGTTCAGATACGCAGTATTTT.